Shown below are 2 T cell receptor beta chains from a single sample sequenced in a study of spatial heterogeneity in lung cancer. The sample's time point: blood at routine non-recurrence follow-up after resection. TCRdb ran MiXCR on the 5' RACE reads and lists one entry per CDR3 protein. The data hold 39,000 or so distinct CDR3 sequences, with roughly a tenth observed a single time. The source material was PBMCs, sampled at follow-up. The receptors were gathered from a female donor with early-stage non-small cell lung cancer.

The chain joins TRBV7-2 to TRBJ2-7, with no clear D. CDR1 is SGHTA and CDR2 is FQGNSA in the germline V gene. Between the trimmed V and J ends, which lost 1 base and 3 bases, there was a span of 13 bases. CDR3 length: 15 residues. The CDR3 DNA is TGTGCCAGCAGCTTAGGGGGTTACTTGGGCTACGAGCAGTACTTC. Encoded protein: CASSLGGYLGYEQYF.

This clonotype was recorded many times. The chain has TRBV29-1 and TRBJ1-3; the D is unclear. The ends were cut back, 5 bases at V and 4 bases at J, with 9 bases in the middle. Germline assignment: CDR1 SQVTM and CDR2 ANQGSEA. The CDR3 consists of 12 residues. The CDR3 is CSVLTPGNTIYF. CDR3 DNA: TGCAGCGTTCTGACACCGGGAAACACCATATATTTT. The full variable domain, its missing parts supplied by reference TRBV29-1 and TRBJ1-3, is SAVISQKPSRDICQRGTSLTIQCQVDSQVTMMFWYRQQPGQSLTLIATANQGSEATYESGFVIDKFPISRPNLTFSTLTVSNMSPEDSSIYLCSVLTPGNTIYFGEGSWLTVV.